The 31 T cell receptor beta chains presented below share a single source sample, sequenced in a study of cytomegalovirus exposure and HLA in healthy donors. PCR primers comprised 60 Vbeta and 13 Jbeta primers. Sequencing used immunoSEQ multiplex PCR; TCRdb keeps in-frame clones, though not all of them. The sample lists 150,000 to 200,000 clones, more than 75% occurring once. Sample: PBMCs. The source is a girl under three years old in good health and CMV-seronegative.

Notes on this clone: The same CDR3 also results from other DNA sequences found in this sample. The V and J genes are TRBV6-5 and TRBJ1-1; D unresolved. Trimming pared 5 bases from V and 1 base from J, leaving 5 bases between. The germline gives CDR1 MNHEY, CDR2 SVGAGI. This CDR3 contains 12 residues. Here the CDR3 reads CASSRGNTEAFF. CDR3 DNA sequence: TGTGCCAGCAGTAGAGGGAACACTGAAGCTTTCTTT.

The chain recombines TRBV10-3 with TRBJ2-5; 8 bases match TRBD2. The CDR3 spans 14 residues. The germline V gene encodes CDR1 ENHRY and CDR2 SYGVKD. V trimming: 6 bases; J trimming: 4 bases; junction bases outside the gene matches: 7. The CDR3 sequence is CAIRPGLGLETQYF. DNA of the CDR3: TGTGCCATCAGACCGGGACTAGGTTTAGAGACCCAGTACTTC.

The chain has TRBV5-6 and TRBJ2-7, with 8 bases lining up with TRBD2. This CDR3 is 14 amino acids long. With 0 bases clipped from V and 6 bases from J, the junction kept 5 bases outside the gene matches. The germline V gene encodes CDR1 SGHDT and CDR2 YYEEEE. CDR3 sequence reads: CASSLVGGAFEQYF. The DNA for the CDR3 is TGTGCCAGCAGCTTGGTCGGGGGGGCGTTCGAGCAGTACTTC.

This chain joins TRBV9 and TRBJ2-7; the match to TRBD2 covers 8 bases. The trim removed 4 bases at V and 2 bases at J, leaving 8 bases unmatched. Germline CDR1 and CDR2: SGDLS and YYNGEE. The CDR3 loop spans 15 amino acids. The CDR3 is CASSPGGGITYEQYF. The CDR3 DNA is TGTGCCAGCAGCCCGGGCGGGGGGATCACCTACGAGCAGTACTTC.

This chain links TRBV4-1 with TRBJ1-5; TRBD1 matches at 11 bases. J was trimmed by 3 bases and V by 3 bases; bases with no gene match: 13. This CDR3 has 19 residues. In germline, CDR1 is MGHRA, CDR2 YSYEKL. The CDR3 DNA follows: TGCGCCAGCAGCCAGAGGACAGGGGGCGAATATATTTACAATCAGCCCCAGCATTTT. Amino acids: CASSQRTGGEYIYNQPQHF.

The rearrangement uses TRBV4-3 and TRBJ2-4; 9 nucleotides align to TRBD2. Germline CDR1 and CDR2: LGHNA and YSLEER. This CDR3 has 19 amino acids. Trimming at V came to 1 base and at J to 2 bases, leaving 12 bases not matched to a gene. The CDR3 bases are TGCGCCAGCAGCCAAGCCACCGTAGGAGCGGGAGGCCCCAAAAACATTCAGTACTTC. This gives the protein CASSQATVGAGGPKNIQYF.

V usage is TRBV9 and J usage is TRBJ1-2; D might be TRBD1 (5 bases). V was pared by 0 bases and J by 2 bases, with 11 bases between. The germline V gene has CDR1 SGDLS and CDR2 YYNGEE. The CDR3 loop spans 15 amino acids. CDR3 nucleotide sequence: TGTGCCAGCAGCGTAGTAAGCGCAGGGAACTATGGCTACACCTTC. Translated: CASSVVSAGNYGYTF.

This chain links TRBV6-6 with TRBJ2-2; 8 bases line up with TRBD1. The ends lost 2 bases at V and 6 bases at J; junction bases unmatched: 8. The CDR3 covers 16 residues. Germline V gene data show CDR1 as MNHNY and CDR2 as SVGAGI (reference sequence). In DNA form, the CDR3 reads TGTGCCAGCAGTTACGGGGGGCAGGGGGCGTCCGGGGAGCTGTTTTTT. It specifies CASSYGGQGASGELFF.

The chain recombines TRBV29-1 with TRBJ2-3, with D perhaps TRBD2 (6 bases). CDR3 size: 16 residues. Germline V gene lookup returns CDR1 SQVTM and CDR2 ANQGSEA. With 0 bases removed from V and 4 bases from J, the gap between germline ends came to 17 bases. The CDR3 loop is CSVEDLWGRIADTQYF. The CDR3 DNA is TGCAGCGTTGAAGATCTATGGGGGAGGATCGCAGATACGCAGTATTTT.

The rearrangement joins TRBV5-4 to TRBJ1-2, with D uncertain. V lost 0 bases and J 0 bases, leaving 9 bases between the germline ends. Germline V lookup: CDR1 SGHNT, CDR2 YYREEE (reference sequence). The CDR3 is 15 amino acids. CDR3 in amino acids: CASSLAAYSNYGYTF. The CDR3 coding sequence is TGTGCCAGCAGCTTGGCCGCCTATTCTAACTATGGCTACACCTTC.

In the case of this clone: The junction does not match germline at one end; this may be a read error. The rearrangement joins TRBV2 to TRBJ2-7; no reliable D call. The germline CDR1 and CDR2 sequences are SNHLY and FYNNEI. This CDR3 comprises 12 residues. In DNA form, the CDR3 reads TGTGCCAACAGTACAAGTACCTACGAGCAGTACTTC. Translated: CANSTSTYEQYF.

CDR3 nucleotide sequence: TGTGCCAGCAGCCAAGGGCTAGCGGTGGCCAACAATGAGCAGTTCTTC. This codes for CASSQGLAVANNEQFF. The rearrangement joins TRBV4-2 to TRBJ2-1, with 7 bases aligning to TRBD2. V lost 1 base, J lost 5 bases, and 8 bases stayed unmatched. Germline CDR1 LGHNA, CDR2 YNFKEQ. This CDR3 contains 16 residues.

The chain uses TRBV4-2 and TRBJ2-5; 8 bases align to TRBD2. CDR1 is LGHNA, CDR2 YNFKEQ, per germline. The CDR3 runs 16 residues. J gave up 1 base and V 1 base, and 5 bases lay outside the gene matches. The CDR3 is CASSQGSSGAQETQYF. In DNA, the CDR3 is TGTGCCAGCAGCCAAGGGAGTAGCGGGGCCCAAGAGACCCAGTACTTC.

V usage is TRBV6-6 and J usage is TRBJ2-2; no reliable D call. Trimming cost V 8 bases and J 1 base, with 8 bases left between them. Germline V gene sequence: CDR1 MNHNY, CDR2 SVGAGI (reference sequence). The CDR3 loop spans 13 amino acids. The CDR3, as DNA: TGTGCCAGCGCTCCGGGGAACACCGGGGAGCTGTTTTTT. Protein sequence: CASAPGNTGELFF.

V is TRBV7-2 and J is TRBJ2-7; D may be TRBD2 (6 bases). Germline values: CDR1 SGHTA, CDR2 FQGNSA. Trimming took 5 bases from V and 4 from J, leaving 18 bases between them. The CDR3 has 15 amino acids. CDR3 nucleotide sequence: TGTGCCAGCAGCGGAGGGACTTCGGGCTCATACGAGCAGTACTTC. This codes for CASSGGTSGSYEQYF.

The CDR3 is CASQRGGGELFF. In DNA, the CDR3 is TGTGCCAGCCAGCGAGGAGGCGGGGAGCTGTTTTTT. The chain is built from TRBV13 and TRBJ2-2, with D possibly matching TRBD2 (5 bases). V gave up 8 bases and J gave up 7 bases, with 11 bases separating them. The CDR3 is made up of 12 amino acids. Germline V CDR1 and CDR2: PRHDT, FYEKMQ (reference sequence).

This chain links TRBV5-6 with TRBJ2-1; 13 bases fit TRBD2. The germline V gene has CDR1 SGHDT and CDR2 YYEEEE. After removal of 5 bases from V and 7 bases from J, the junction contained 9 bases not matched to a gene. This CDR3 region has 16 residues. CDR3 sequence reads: CASSDLRLAGGNEQFF. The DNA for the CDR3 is TGTGCCAGCAGTGATTTAAGACTAGCGGGAGGAAATGAGCAGTTCTTC.

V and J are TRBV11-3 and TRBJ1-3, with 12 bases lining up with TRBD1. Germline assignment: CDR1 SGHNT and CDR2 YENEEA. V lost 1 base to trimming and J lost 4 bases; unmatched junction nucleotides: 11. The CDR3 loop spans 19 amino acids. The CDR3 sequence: CASSLGPGTGGFGGNTIYF. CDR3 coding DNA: TGTGCCAGCAGCTTAGGCCCCGGGACAGGGGGCTTCGGCGGAAACACCATATATTTT.

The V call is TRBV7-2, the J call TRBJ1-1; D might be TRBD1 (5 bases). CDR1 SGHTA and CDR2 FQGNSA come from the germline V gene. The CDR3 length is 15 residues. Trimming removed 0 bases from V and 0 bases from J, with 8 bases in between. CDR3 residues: CASSLARGLNTEAFF. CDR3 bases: TGTGCCAGCAGCTTAGCGCGGGGGTTGAACACTGAAGCTTTCTTT.

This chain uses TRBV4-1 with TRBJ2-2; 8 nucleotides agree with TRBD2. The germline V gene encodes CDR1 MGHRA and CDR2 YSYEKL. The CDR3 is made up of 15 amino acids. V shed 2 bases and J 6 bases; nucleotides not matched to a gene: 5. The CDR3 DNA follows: TGCGCCAGCAGCCAATTCGGGGGGGGGCCCGGGGAGCTGTTTTTT. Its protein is CASSQFGGGPGELFF.

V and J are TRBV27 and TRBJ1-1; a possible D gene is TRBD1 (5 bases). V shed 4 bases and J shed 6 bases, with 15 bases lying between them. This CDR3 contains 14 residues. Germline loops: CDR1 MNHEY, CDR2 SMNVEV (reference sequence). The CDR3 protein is CASSSPRGGSEAFF. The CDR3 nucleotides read TGTGCCAGCAGTTCCCCCCGGGGGGGGTCTGAAGCTTTCTTT.

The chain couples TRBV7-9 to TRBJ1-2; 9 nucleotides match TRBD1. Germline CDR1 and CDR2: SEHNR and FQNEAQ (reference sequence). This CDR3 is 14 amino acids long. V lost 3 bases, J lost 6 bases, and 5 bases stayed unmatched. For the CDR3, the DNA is TGTGCCAGCAGCTTGGGACAGGGAGAAGATGGCTACACCTTC. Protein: CASSLGQGEDGYTF. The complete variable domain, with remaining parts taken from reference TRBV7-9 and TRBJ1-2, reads DTGVSQNPRHKITKRGQNVTFRCDPISEHNRLYWYRQTLGQGPEFLTYFQNEAQLEKSRLLSDRFSAERPKGSFSTLEIQRTEQGDSAMYLCASSLGQGEDGYTFGSGTRLTVV.

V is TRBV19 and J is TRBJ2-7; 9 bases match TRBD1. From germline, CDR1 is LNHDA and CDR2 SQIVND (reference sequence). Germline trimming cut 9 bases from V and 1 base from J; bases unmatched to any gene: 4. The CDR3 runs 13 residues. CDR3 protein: CASSDRGSYEQYF. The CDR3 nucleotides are TGTGCCAGCAGTGACAGGGGGTCCTACGAGCAGTACTTC.

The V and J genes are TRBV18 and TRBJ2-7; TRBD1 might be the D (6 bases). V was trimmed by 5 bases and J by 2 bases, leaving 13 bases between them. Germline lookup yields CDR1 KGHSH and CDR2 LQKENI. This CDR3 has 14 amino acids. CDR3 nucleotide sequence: TGTGCCAGCTCAAGTCCACAGGGACCCTACGAGCAGTACTTC. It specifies CASSSPQGPYEQYF.

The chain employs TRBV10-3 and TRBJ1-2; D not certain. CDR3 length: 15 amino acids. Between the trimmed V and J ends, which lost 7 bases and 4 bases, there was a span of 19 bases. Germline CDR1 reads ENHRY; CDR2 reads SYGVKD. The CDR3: CAITAGPGTGYGYTF. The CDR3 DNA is TGTGCCATCACCGCCGGTCCAGGAACTGGCTATGGCTACACCTTC.

The CDR3 protein is CASSGSQGGIYEQYF. In DNA form, the CDR3 reads TGTGCCAGCAGCGGGTCTCAGGGGGGAATCTACGAGCAGTACTTC. The chain uses TRBV9 and TRBJ2-7; D possibly corresponds to TRBD1 (7 bases). This CDR3 region has 15 residues. V lost 3 bases and J 3 bases, leaving 16 bases between the germline ends. Per germline, CDR1 SGDLS and CDR2 YYNGEE.

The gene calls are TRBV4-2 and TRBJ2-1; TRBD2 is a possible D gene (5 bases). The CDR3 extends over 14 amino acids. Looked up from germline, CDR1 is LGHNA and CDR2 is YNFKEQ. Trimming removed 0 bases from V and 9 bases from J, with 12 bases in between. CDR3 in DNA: TGTGCCAGCAGCCAAGATCCAACTAGGAGTGAGCAGTTCTTC. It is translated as CASSQDPTRSEQFF.

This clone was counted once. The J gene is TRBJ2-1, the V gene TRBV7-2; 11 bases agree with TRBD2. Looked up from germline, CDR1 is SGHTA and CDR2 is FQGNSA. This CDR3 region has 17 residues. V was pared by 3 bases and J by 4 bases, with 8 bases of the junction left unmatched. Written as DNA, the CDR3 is TGTGCCAGCAGCTTTTCGCGTCTAGCGGGGGGATACAATGAGCAGTTCTTC. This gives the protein CASSFSRLAGGYNEQFF.

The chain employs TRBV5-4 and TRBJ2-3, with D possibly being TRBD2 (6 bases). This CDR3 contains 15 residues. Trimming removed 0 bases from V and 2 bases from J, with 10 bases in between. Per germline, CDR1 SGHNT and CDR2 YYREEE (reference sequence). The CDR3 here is CASSLGLVPTDTQYF. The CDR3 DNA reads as TGTGCCAGCAGCTTGGGACTAGTGCCCACAGATACGCAGTATTTT.

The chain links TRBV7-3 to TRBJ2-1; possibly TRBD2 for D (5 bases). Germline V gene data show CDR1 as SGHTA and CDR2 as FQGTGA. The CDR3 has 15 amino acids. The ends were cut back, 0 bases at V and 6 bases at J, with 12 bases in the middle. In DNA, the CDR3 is TGTGCCAGCAGCTTAACATCGCTAGCCTCCAATGAGCAGTTCTTC. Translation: CASSLTSLASNEQFF.

The CDR3 DNA sequence: TGTGCCAGCAGCCGCGACAGGGTGGGAAACACCATATATTTT. Translated, it gives CASSRDRVGNTIYF. The V gene is TRBV7-9, the J gene TRBJ1-3; 7 bases are shared with TRBD1. The trim removed 5 bases at V and 4 bases at J, leaving 5 bases unmatched. Per germline, CDR1 SEHNR and CDR2 FQNEAQ (reference sequence). The CDR3 length is 14 residues.